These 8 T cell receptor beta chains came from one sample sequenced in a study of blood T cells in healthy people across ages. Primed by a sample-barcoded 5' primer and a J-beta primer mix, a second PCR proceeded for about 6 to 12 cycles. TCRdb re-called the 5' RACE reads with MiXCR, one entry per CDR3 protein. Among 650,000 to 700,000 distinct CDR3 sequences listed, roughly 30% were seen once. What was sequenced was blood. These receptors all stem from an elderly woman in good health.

The CDR3 DNA sequence: TGCGCCAGCAGCTATAGCAGTCTGAACACTGAAGCTTTCTTT. Its translation is CASSYSSLNTEAFF. The chain combines TRBV5-1 with TRBJ1-1; D gene ambiguous. Germline V lookup: CDR1 SGHRS, CDR2 YFSETQ. This CDR3 region has 14 residues. The V end lost 3 bases, the J end lost 0 bases, and 9 bases lay between the germline ends.

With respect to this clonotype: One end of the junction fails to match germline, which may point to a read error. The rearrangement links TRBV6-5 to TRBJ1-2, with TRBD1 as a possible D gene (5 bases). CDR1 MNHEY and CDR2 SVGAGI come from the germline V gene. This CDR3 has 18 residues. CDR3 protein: CASSYKLRDGRLNYGYTF. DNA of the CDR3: TGTGCCAGCAGTTATAAGTTAAGGGACGGCAGACTCAACTATGGCTACACCTTT.

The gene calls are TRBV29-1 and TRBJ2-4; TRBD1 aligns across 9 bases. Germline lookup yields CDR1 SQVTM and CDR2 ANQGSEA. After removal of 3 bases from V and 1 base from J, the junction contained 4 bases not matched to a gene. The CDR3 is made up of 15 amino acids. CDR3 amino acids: CSVEGQGGAKNIQYF. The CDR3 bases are TGCAGCGTTGAGGGACAGGGAGGGGCCAAAAACATTCAGTACTTC.

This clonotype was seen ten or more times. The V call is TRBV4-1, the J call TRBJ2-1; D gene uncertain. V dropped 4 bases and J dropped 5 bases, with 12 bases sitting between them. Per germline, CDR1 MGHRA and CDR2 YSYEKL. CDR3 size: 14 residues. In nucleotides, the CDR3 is TGCGCCAGCAGCCCGCTGGGTGAGAACAATGAGCAGTTCTTC. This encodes CASSPLGENNEQFF.

CDR3 region: CSAFTYTQIAWTSNIGYTF. The CDR3 coding sequence is TGCAGTGCTTTTACATATACACAAATAGCGTGGACGAGTAACATAGGCTACACCTTC. The rearrangement uses TRBV20-1 and TRBJ1-2; D remains ambiguous. The CDR3 totals 19 residues. The V gene's germline CDR1 is DFQATT and CDR2 SNEGSKA (reference sequence). V gave up 5 bases and J gave up 8 bases, with 36 bases separating them.

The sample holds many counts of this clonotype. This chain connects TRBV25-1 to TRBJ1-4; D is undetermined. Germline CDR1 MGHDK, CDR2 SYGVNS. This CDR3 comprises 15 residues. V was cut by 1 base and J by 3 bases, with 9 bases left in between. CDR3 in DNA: TGTGCCAGCAGTGAATCGGGGAGGTCTAATGAAAAACTGTTTTTT. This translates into CASSESGRSNEKLFF.

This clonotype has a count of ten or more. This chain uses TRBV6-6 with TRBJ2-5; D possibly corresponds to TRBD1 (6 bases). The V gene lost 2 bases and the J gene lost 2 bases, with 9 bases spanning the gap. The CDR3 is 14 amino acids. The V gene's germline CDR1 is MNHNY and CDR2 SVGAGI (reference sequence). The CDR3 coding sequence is TGTGCCAGCAGTTACCGGGACAAGCAAGAGACCCAGTACTTC. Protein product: CASSYRDKQETQYF.

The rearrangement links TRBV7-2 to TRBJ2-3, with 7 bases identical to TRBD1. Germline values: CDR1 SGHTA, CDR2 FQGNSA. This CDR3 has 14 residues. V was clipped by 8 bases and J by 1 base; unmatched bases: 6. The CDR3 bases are TGTGCCAGCTTACAGGGGTCCGGCACAGATACGCAGTATTTT. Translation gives CASLQGSGTDTQYF.